This T cell receptor (beta chain) appears in the sequencing data of a study of T cells expressing NK-cell markers (TCRdb year 2020). Study-wide context: TCR beta-chain repertoires were profiled in sorted CD3+CD56+NKG2C+, CD3+CD56+NKG2C- and CD3+CD56-NKG2C+ T-cell subsets from about 8 donors. Of the eight sequenced donors, seven were found to be HCMV-seropositive and one was found to be HCMV-seronegative. The eight sequenced donors were randomly selected healthy volunteers, three men and five women. Illumina HiSeq 2000/2500, MiSeq or NextSeq was used to sequence libraries as 2 x 150 bp reads.

TCRdb records Illumina HiSeq 2000 as the sequencer. The TCR beta cDNA libraries were made using 5'RACE template switching, a step that added both a universal primer site and unique molecular identifiers. cDNA synthesis was primed from the TCR beta constant segment, followed by two successive PCR amplification steps. As for how the authors treated the data: MIGEC was used to demultiplex reads and group the reads by UMI, and MiTCR was used to assemble and quantify clonotypes. Only TCR cDNA sequences supported by at least two reads were kept to exclude erroneous sequences. The tcR package was used for downstream repertoire analysis, and clonotypes were matched across fractions by CDR3 nucleotide sequence plus V segment. VDJmatch was used to annotate antigen specificity against VDJdb, with one amino acid substitution in CDR3 allowed. After reprocessing by TCRdb, each CDR3 protein sequence is one entry, and no DNA is given. These V and J calls are TCRdb output, not the study's own analysis. The sample table records about 380,000 distinct CDR3 sequences. The ten largest make up roughly 5.2% of the sample.

HCMV serostatus was determined by detecting HCMV-specific IgG in serum with a commercial ELISA kit. Peripheral blood mononuclear cells were isolated from blood by Ficoll density gradient centrifugation. Beyond this particular receptor, the publication reports: In 5 to 7 donors, the dominant CD3+CD56+NKG2C+ clonotypes were found to rank among the top 10 CD8+ clonotypes and to make up roughly 1.0-7.0% of CD8+ T cells. Whether the expanded NKG2C-expressing T cell clones were specific for HCMV antigens remained unclear. Those dominant clonotypes were again the most abundant among CD3+CD56-NKG2C+ cells in a handful of donors, at roughly 28.3-60.1%.

CDR1 and CDR2 are drawn from the germline V gene: SGDLS, YYNGEE. The CDR3 numbers 15 residues from cysteine through phenylalanine. Nucleotide data are not available. With respect to this clonotype: It lacks a known antigen.

This receptor was taken from a man aged 18 to 69 in good health. The chain links TRBV9 with TRBJ2-5; TCRdb proposes TRBD1, but this gene call is untestable without DNA. The sample taken for sequencing was blood T cells: a sorted CD56 or NKG2C T cell subset, CD4+ or CD8+ T cells, or bulk PBMC T cells (not recorded which). The CDR3 loop reads CASSEGTPPGETQYF.